This entry lists 32 T cell receptor beta chains sequenced from one sample in a study of blood T cell repertoires in COVID-19 (dated by TCRdb to about 2020). The library was built by means of the immunoSEQ multiplex PCR assay. Not all clones reach the TCRdb copy of this immuneACCESS table, which keeps in-frame sequences only. Checked studies attribute under half of the gap to unresolved V genes and leave the rest unexplained. For this sample there are about 250,000 clones; approximately 88% appear just once. The biggest ten clones account for 6.3% of the sample. The source material was peripheral blood. The receptors were gathered from a woman aged 25 to 39 with COVID-19, enrolled during active disease.

This chain connects TRBV2 to TRBJ1-1; 7 nucleotides line up with TRBD1. The CDR3 is made up of 15 amino acids. Trimming removed 6 bases from V and 1 base from J; junction bases left unmatched: 8. From germline, CDR1 is SNHLY and CDR2 FYNNEI. The CDR3 spells CASRYRQGSNTEAFF. In nucleotides, the CDR3 is TGTGCCAGCAGGTACCGACAGGGATCGAACACTGAAGCTTTCTTT. Complete variable domain (other parts from reference TRBV2 and TRBJ1-1): EPEVTQTPSHQVTQMGQEVILRCVPISNHLYFYWYRQILGQKVEFLVSFYNNEISEKSEIFDDQFSVERPDGSNFTLKIRSTKLEDSAMYFCASRYRQGSNTEAFFGQGTRLTVV.

The chain carries TRBV6-5 and TRBJ1-5; no reliable D call. The germline V gene has CDR1 MNHEY and CDR2 SVGAGI. The CDR3 is made up of 15 amino acids. Trimming removed 2 bases at V and 1 base at J, with 9 bases between. The CDR3 loop reads CASSYTDPSNQPQHF. In DNA form, the CDR3 reads TGTGCCAGCAGTTACACAGACCCCAGCAATCAGCCCCAGCATTTT.

V usage is TRBV11-2 and J usage is TRBJ1-2; 7 nucleotides line up with TRBD1. CDR1 SGHAT and CDR2 FQNNGV come from the germline V gene. This CDR3 comprises 16 residues. The V segment lost 2 bases and the J segment 4 bases; nucleotides outside the gene matches: 10. The CDR3 spells CASSLPRRTGGYGYTF. CDR3 nucleotide sequence: TGTGCCAGCAGCTTACCGCGAAGGACAGGTGGCTATGGCTACACCTTC.

The chain uses TRBV3-1 (or the pseudogene TRBV3-2) and TRBJ2-1, with TRBD2 as a possible D gene (6 bases). CDR1 is LGHDT and CDR2 is YNNKEL in the germline V gene (reference sequence). Trimming took off 4 bases at V and 2 bases at J, with 15 bases between the two ends. This CDR3 has 16 amino acids. The CDR3 DNA sequence: TGTGCCAGCAGCCTTCTTGGTAGCGGCGCCTACAATGAGCAGTTCTTC. It is translated as CASSLLGSGAYNEQFF.

This clone was recorded only once. This chain links TRBV27 with TRBJ2-5, with D possibly TRBD1 on 5 matching bases. Germline-derived CDR1 and CDR2 are MNHEY and SMNVEV (reference sequence). The CDR3 sequence is 14 residues long. V was pared by 0 bases and J by 5 bases, with 10 bases between. The CDR3 protein is CASSLSDPGETQYF. CDR3 nucleotide sequence: TGTGCCAGCAGTTTATCAGACCCAGGGGAGACCCAGTACTTC.

DNA for the CDR3: TGCGCCAGCAGCTTGGACGGGGGGGCTTTAGGTGAGCAGTTCTTC. Translated, it gives CASSLDGGALGEQFF. The chain is built from TRBV5-1 and TRBJ2-1; TRBD2 matches at 8 bases. Germline V gene data show CDR1 as SGHRS and CDR2 as YFSETQ. After removal of 0 bases from V and 9 bases from J, the junction contained 8 bases not matched to a gene. The CDR3 extends over 15 amino acids.

The chain combines TRBV27 with TRBJ2-2; 8 nucleotides line up with TRBD2. V shed 8 bases, J shed 6 bases, and the junction held 2 bases outside the gene matches. CDR1 and CDR2 (germline): MNHEY, SMNVEV (reference sequence). This CDR3 has 12 amino acids. The CDR3 region is CASVAGSGELFF. CDR3 DNA sequence: TGTGCCAGCGTAGCGGGATCCGGGGAGCTGTTTTTT.

This clone was recorded only once. V is TRBV7-2 and J is TRBJ1-6; D is possibly TRBD1 (5 bases). With 5 bases removed from V and 10 bases from J, the gap between germline ends came to 15 bases. Germline loops: CDR1 SGHTA, CDR2 FQGNSA. This CDR3 has 14 residues. CDR3 nucleotide sequence: TGTGCCAGCAGCCCCGCCAGGGCATGGTCACCCCTCCACTTT. This sequence encodes CASSPARAWSPLHF.

The chain uses TRBV10-2 and TRBJ2-7; 8 nucleotides agree with TRBD2. The CDR3 contains 14 residues. V lost 7 bases to trimming and J lost 2 bases; unmatched junction nucleotides: 7. Germline V CDR1 and CDR2: WSHSY, SAAADI. The CDR3: CASNPSSGAYEQYV. Here the CDR3 DNA reads TGCGCCAGCAATCCCAGTAGCGGGGCCTACGAGCAGTACGTC.

This clone was detected once. This rearrangement joins TRBV18 to TRBJ1-5, with 7 bases fitting TRBD1. Germline V gene lookup returns CDR1 KGHSH and CDR2 LQKENI. Trimming took 3 bases from V and 7 from J; bases not matched to a gene: 3. This CDR3 is 13 amino acids long. Here the CDR3 reads CASSPGTAQPQHF. In DNA form, the CDR3 reads TGTGCCAGCTCACCCGGGACAGCCCAGCCCCAGCATTTT.

The rearrangement uses TRBV6-5 and TRBJ1-1, with 7 bases identical to TRBD1. V lost 6 bases, J lost 4 bases, and 11 bases stayed unmatched. This CDR3 is built from 15 residues. Per germline, CDR1 MNHEY and CDR2 SVGAGI. CDR3 nucleotide sequence: TGTGCCAGCAGGTCGGGCAGGGGGACGAGCACTGAAGCTTTCTTT. Amino acids: CASRSGRGTSTEAFF.

The J gene is TRBJ2-2, the V gene TRBV23-1; TRBD2 matches 7 bases. TRBV23-1 is labeled an ORF, and its function is uncertain. Losses at the gene ends were 4 bases for V and 5 bases for J; bases not matched to a gene: 10. This CDR3 is 16 amino acids long. The CDR3 DNA reads TGCGCCAGCAGTCCCTCGGGGAGGGTGTTTACCGGGGAGCTGTTTTTT. It codes for CASSPSGRVFTGELFF.

In this sample, this clone turned up once. In DNA form, the CDR3 reads TGCGCCAGCAGCCAGGCCACAGGGCACATGAACACTGAAGCTTTCTTT. It is translated as CASSQATGHMNTEAFF. The V and J genes are TRBV4-1 and TRBJ1-1; maybe TRBD1 (6 bases). From germline, CDR1 is MGHRA and CDR2 YSYEKL. This CDR3 is 16 amino acids long. V was cut by 3 bases and J by 0 bases, with 14 bases left in between.

The gene calls are TRBV7-6 and TRBJ2-2; 11 bases line up with TRBD2. This CDR3 is 19 amino acids long. V shed 5 bases, J shed 4 bases, and the junction held 15 bases outside the gene matches. The germline CDR1 and CDR2 sequences are SGHVS and FNYEAQ. This CDR3 is CASSRASSGGIGGTGELFF. The CDR3 bases are TGTGCCAGCAGCCGAGCTTCTAGCGGGGGGATCGGGGGCACCGGGGAGCTGTTTTTT.

V usage is TRBV5-4 and J usage is TRBJ2-2, with 8 positions matching TRBD1. The length of the CDR3 is 16 residues. Trimming cost V 6 bases and J 5 bases; bases outside gene matches: 12. The V gene's germline CDR1 is SGHNT and CDR2 YYREEE (reference sequence). CDR3 amino acids: CASTSPGDRGTGELFF. In DNA form, the CDR3 reads TGTGCCAGCACCTCGCCCGGAGACAGGGGAACCGGGGAGCTGTTTTTT.

CDR3 nucleotide sequence: TGTGCCAGTAGTTCGACAGCGGGGAATGAAAAACTGTTTTTT. As protein: CASSSTAGNEKLFF. The chain combines TRBV19 with TRBJ1-4; a weak D match, TRBD1 (5 bases). This CDR3 is 14 amino acids long. Trimming left V 5 bases short and J 5 bases short, with 12 bases between. CDR1 is LNHDA, CDR2 SQIVND, per germline (reference sequence).

The table lists this clone with a few counts. The chain employs TRBV3-1 (or the pseudogene TRBV3-2) and TRBJ1-5; TRBD1 matches 9 bases. Germline values: CDR1 LGHDT, CDR2 YNNKEL (reference sequence). The CDR3 has 15 residues. J was trimmed by 4 bases and V by 0 bases; bases with no gene match: 1. The CDR3 spells CASSQETGGNQPQHF. CDR3 coding DNA: TGTGCCAGCAGCCAAGAGACAGGGGGGAATCAGCCCCAGCATTTT.

The chain combines TRBV7-8 with TRBJ1-6, with TRBD1 as a possible D gene (6 bases). CDR1 is SGHVS, CDR2 FQNEAQ, per germline. The CDR3 has 15 amino acids. Deletions cut 5 bases from V and 9 bases from J, with 17 bases between. The CDR3 reads CASSPAGVRGSPLHF. The CDR3 coding sequence is TGTGCCAGCAGCCCCGCAGGGGTAAGGGGTTCACCCCTCCACTTT.

The chain links TRBV3-1 (or the pseudogene TRBV3-2) to TRBJ1-2, with 7 bases that match TRBD1. This CDR3 has 15 amino acids. The trim removed 1 base at V and 4 bases at J, leaving 6 bases unmatched. Looked up from germline, CDR1 is LGHDT and CDR2 is YNNKEL (reference sequence). The CDR3 coding sequence is TGTGCCAGCAGCCAAGGGGACAGCATCCGCTATGGCTACACCTTC. Encoded protein: CASSQGDSIRYGYTF.

The chain combines TRBV30 with TRBJ2-1, with TRBD2 matching over 9 bases. The length of the CDR3 is 15 residues. V lost 3 bases and J lost 3; bases outside the gene matches: 6. Germline CDR1 is GTSNPN and CDR2 is SVGIG (reference sequence). The CDR3, as DNA: TGTGCCTGGAGGTCTAGCGGGGATTACTACAATGAGCAGTTCTTC. This encodes CAWRSSGDYYNEQFF. The whole variable domain, remainder taken from reference TRBV30 and TRBJ2-1, is SQTIHQWPATLVQPVGSPLSLECTVEGTSNPNLYWYRQAAGRGLQLLFYSVGIGQISSEVPQNLSASRPQDRQFILSSKKLLLSDSGFYLCAWRSSGDYYNEQFFGPGTRLTVL.

The chain has TRBV12-3 or TRBV12-4 and TRBJ2-4; 7 bases line up with TRBD1. V shed 2 bases, J shed 7 bases, and the junction held 2 bases outside the gene matches. This CDR3 region has 13 residues. CDR3 in DNA: TGTGCCAGCAGTTTATCACAGGGGAACATTCAGTACTTC. It yields the protein CASSLSQGNIQYF.

This chain uses TRBV28 with TRBJ1-1, with D tentatively TRBD1 (6 bases). Germline V gives CDR1 MDHEN, CDR2 SYDVKM. The CDR3 loop spans 16 amino acids. V was cut by 3 bases and J by 1 base, with 15 bases left in between. DNA for the CDR3: TGTGCCAGCAGTTTTGGGGGCGGCGGTCGGAACACTGAAGCTTTCTTT. This sequence encodes CASSFGGGGRNTEAFF.

The V call is TRBV4-3, the J call TRBJ2-1; weak D call: TRBD1 (5 bases). Germline V gene lookup returns CDR1 LGHNA and CDR2 YSLEER. The CDR3 contains 13 residues. V gave up 4 bases and J gave up 10 bases, with 14 bases separating them. CDR3 in amino acids: CASSREWGREQFF. The CDR3 DNA sequence: TGCGCCAGCAGCCGAGAGTGGGGCCGGGAGCAGTTCTTC.

A few counts support this clone. The V and J genes are TRBV15 and TRBJ2-3, with TRBD2 matching over 9 bases. Losses at the gene ends were 6 bases for V and 3 bases for J; bases not matched to a gene: 10. Per germline, CDR1 LNHNV and CDR2 YYDKDF (reference sequence). The CDR3 extends over 16 amino acids. In DNA, the CDR3 is TGTGCCACCAGTGCGGGACTAGCTGGGGGAACAGATACGCAGTATTTT. Its translation: CATSAGLAGGTDTQYF.

The rearrangement links TRBV9 to TRBJ2-1; 7 nucleotides align to TRBD1. The V and J ends lost 0 bases and 8 bases, in that order; junction bases with no gene match: 8. Germline V CDR1 and CDR2: SGDLS, YYNGEE. The CDR3 length is 15 residues. The CDR3 DNA follows: TGTGCCAGCAGCGTAGGCACAGGGGTGCCTGATGAGCAGTTCTTC. It encodes CASSVGTGVPDEQFF.

The chain has TRBV12-5 and TRBJ2-2; no clear D gene. With 3 bases removed from V and 3 bases from J, the gap between germline ends came to 11 bases. Per germline, CDR1 LGHNT and CDR2 FRNRAP. There are 15 residues in the CDR3. CDR3 loop: CASGLGGVDTGELFF. The CDR3 region has the DNA TGTGCTAGTGGTTTAGGCGGCGTGGACACCGGGGAGCTGTTTTTT.

The CDR3 sequence: CASSRQGSSYEQYF. The CDR3 DNA follows: TGTGCCAGTAGTCGACAGGGGAGCTCCTACGAGCAGTACTTC. V gene TRBV19 combines with J gene TRBJ2-7; 8 bases are shared with TRBD1. The V gene end was trimmed by 5 bases and the J gene end by 0 bases; junction bases not matched to a gene: 3. The V gene's germline CDR1 is LNHDA and CDR2 SQIVND (reference sequence). CDR3 size: 14 residues. The variable domain in full, completed from reference TRBV19 and TRBJ2-7, reads DGGITQSPKYLFRKEGQNVTLSCEQNLNHDAMYWYRQDPGQGLRLIYYSQIVNDFQKGDIAEGYSVSREKKESFPLTVTSAQKNPTAFYLCASSRQGSSYEQYFGPGTRLTVT.

The genes are TRBV27 and TRBJ2-3; TRBD2 is a possible D gene (5 bases). Germline values: CDR1 MNHEY, CDR2 SMNVEV (reference sequence). The CDR3 covers 13 residues. The V gene lost 5 bases and the J gene lost 4 bases, with 10 bases spanning the gap. CDR3 DNA: TGTGCCAGCAGTCTAACTAGTTCAGATACGCAGTATTTT. This translates into CASSLTSSDTQYF.

This rearrangement joins TRBV6-6 to TRBJ2-1; 9 bases map to TRBD1. The CDR3 runs 16 residues. V shed 5 bases and J 6 bases; nucleotides not matched to a gene: 11. CDR1 and CDR2 (germline): MNHNY, SVGAGI (reference sequence). The CDR3 coding sequence is TGTGCCAGCAGTCCGACGGGGCGACAGGGGGTCAATGAGCAGTTCTTC. Protein sequence: CASSPTGRQGVNEQFF.

This clone was detected only once. The chain uses TRBV6-4 and TRBJ1-2, with TRBD1 as a possible D gene (5 bases). Trimming took off 4 bases at V and 1 base at J, with 13 bases between the two ends. Germline CDR1 MRHNA, CDR2 SNTAGT. The CDR3 totals 15 residues. The CDR3 region has the DNA TGTGCCAGCAGTGTAGACAGCTCTTTTAACTATGGCTACACCTTC. This codes for CASSVDSSFNYGYTF.

The V gene is TRBV4-1, the J gene TRBJ1-5, with D possibly being TRBD1 (5 bases). The germline gives CDR1 MGHRA, CDR2 YSYEKL. V dropped 1 base and J dropped 5 bases, with 12 bases sitting between them. The CDR3 consists of 15 residues. Here the CDR3 reads CASSQGQTAYQPQHF. CDR3 nucleotides: TGCGCCAGCAGCCAAGGACAGACAGCGTATCAGCCCCAGCATTTT.

The chain recombines TRBV2 with TRBJ2-3; D uncertain. Germline V gene data show CDR1 as SNHLY and CDR2 as FYNNEI. CDR3 length: 14 residues. The ends were cut back, 5 bases at V and 4 bases at J, with 13 bases in the middle. CDR3 sequence (DNA): TGTGCCAGCAGTTTTAGTGTAGTTCCAGATACGCAGTATTTT. Amino acids: CASSFSVVPDTQYF.